Shown below are 27 T cell receptor beta chains from a single sample sequenced in a study of beta chain features in type 1 diabetes (dated by TCRdb to 2017 to 2018). The method behind the library was the immunoSEQ multiplex PCR assay. All of the isolated RNA was reverse transcribed with the High Capacity cDNA Reverse Transcription Kit, so expressed TCRB transcripts were sequenced. TCRdb re-hosts the immuneACCESS table, in-frame sequences only. Its copies lack some clones; in the studies checked, an unresolved V gene accounts for under half of them, and the cause for the rest is not known. This sample is represented by around 430,000 clones; about 30% of them were singletons. Clones ranked in the top ten supply more than 0.055% of the sample. Sequencing used naive CD4+ T cells from blood. The cell subset or site label here, explained by the study, means: true naive CD4+ T cells. Every receptor here comes from a man aged 18 to 29 in good health.

This clone occurred a few times. V and J are TRBV4-1 and TRBJ2-5; a possible D gene is TRBD2 (5 bases). V lost 0 bases and J 4 bases, leaving 6 bases between the germline ends. The CDR3 is made up of 13 amino acids. Germline loops: CDR1 MGHRA, CDR2 YSYEKL. This CDR3 reads CASSQDGGETQYF. The CDR3 DNA sequence: TGCGCCAGCAGCCAAGATGGAGGAGAGACCCAGTACTTC.

A note on this clone: The junction shows a germline mismatch at one end, possibly a read error. This chain joins TRBV30 and TRBJ2-3, with 8 bases aligning to TRBD2. Germline CDR1 GTSNPN, CDR2 SVGIG (reference sequence). The CDR3 runs 14 residues. The CDR3 DNA is TGTGCCTGGAGTGGGCGGACTAGCATAGATACGCAGTATTTT. Amino acid sequence: CAWSGRTSIDTQYF.

The V gene is TRBV30, the J gene TRBJ2-5; D unresolved. The germline CDR1 and CDR2 sequences are GTSNPN and SVGIG (reference sequence). Trimming stripped 0 bases from V and 5 bases from J, with 7 bases between. This CDR3 region has 12 residues. The CDR3 here is CAWSVVWETQYF. The CDR3 DNA reads as TGTGCCTGGAGTGTCGTCTGGGAGACCCAGTACTTC. The whole variable domain, remainder taken from reference TRBV30 and TRBJ2-5, is SQTIHQWPATLVQPVGSPLSLECTVEGTSNPNLYWYRQAAGRGLQLLFYSVGIGQISSEVPQNLSASRPQDRQFILSSKKLLLSDSGFYLCAWSVVWETQYFGPGTRLLVL.

The chain carries TRBV2 and TRBJ2-3; D gene ambiguous. The CDR3 runs to 12 residues. The V gene's germline CDR1 is SNHLY and CDR2 FYNNEI. With 5 bases removed from V and 5 bases from J, the gap between germline ends came to 8 bases. This CDR3 is CASSIFEDTQYF. For the CDR3, the DNA is TGTGCCAGCAGTATCTTCGAAGATACGCAGTATTTT.

V is TRBV6-6 and J is TRBJ2-7, with D tentatively TRBD2 (6 bases). The germline V gene has CDR1 MNHNY and CDR2 SVGAGI (reference sequence). The V and J ends lost 6 bases and 2 bases respectively, with 11 bases between them. The CDR3 extends over 13 amino acids. Here the CDR3 reads CASSQGLPYEQYF. In DNA form, the CDR3 reads TGTGCCAGCAGCCAGGGACTCCCCTACGAGCAGTACTTC.

V gene TRBV19 combines with J gene TRBJ1-5, with D possibly TRBD1 on 6 matching bases. Trimming cost V 7 bases and J 2 bases, with 12 bases left between them. Germline V CDR1 and CDR2: LNHDA, SQIVND (reference sequence). The CDR3 consists of 14 residues. CDR3 DNA: TGTGCCAGTACCCACAGGGCGCGCAATCAGCCCCAGCATTTT. Protein product: CASTHRARNQPQHF.

This clone was counted between two and nine times. The chain uses TRBV6-5 and TRBJ2-5; TRBD1 agrees at 8 bases. The length of the CDR3 is 16 residues. The V segment lost 2 bases and the J segment 4 bases; nucleotides outside the gene matches: 9. Germline lookup yields CDR1 MNHEY and CDR2 SVGAGI. The CDR3, as DNA: TGTGCCAGCAGTTACCCGAGAACCGGACAGGGAGAGACCCAGTACTTC. Its protein is CASSYPRTGQGETQYF.

This chain uses TRBV30 with TRBJ1-6, with TRBD1 identical over 11 bases. CDR3 length equals 12 residues. Germline V gene data show CDR1 as GTSNPN and CDR2 as SVGIG (reference sequence). The junction had 3 bases not matched to a gene; V was cut back by 7 bases and J by 10 bases. CDR3 sequence reads: CASGQGVSPLHF. DNA for the CDR3: TGTGCCTCGGGACAGGGGGTATCACCCCTCCACTTT.

In its sample, this clone was seen a few times. The genes are TRBV7-9 and TRBJ2-1; unclear D gene. Germline loops: CDR1 SEHNR, CDR2 FQNEAQ (reference sequence). The CDR3 runs 13 residues. V was trimmed by 4 bases and J by 10 bases, leaving 14 bases between them. CDR3: CASSSRQLGEQFF. CDR3 bases: TGTGCCAGCAGCTCCCGGCAACTTGGGGAGCAGTTCTTC.

This clone occurred a few times. The chain employs TRBV30 and TRBJ1-5, with no clear D. The CDR3 covers 13 residues. CDR1 GTSNPN and CDR2 SVGIG come from the germline V gene (reference sequence). Trimming cost V 1 base and J 5 bases, with 9 bases left between them. CDR3 nucleotides: TGTGCCTGGAGTGCGGCCCGGGATCAGCCCCAGCATTTT. Protein: CAWSAARDQPQHF.

V gene TRBV13 combines with J gene TRBJ2-3, with 10 bases aligning to TRBD2. CDR3 size: 16 residues. The ends lost 4 bases at V and 2 bases at J; junction bases unmatched: 6. Germline loops: CDR1 PRHDT, CDR2 FYEKMQ (reference sequence). CDR3 DNA: TGTGCCAGCAGCTCGTCTAGCGGGGGAATCACAGATACGCAGTATTTT. Protein product: CASSSSSGGITDTQYF.

The V and J genes are TRBV7-9 and TRBJ1-5; no clear D gene. Per germline, CDR1 SEHNR and CDR2 FQNEAQ (reference sequence). The CDR3 is 12 amino acids. With 6 bases removed from V and 0 bases from J, the gap between germline ends came to 3 bases. The CDR3, as DNA: TGTGCCAGCAGTTATAGCAATCAGCCCCAGCATTTT. It codes for CASSYSNQPQHF.

This clone was recorded a few times. This chain links TRBV29-1 with TRBJ2-5, with 7 bases matching TRBD1. The CDR3 totals 12 residues. V shed 7 bases and J 4 bases; nucleotides not matched to a gene: 6. Per germline, CDR1 SQVTM and CDR2 ANQGSEA. The DNA for the CDR3 is TGCAGCGGTTTTAAGGGGGCAGAGACCCAGTACTTC. Its protein product is CSGFKGAETQYF.

This clone was seen only a few times. The J gene is TRBJ1-2, the V gene TRBV30; D is ambiguous. The germline gives CDR1 GTSNPN, CDR2 SVGIG (reference sequence). Trimming took 2 bases from V and 0 from J, leaving 7 bases between them. The CDR3 has 13 residues. The DNA for the CDR3 is TGTGCCTGGAGTTCCTTGCCTAACTATGGCTACACCTTC. Translation gives CAWSSLPNYGYTF. The variable domain in full, with the rest retrieved from reference TRBV30 and TRBJ1-2, is SQTIHQWPATLVQPVGSPLSLECTVEGTSNPNLYWYRQAAGRGLQLLFYSVGIGQISSEVPQNLSASRPQDRQFILSSKKLLLSDSGFYLCAWSSLPNYGYTFGSGTRLTVV.

This clone was observed a few times. Additional DNA sequences in this sample encode the identical CDR3. This sequence joins TRBV9 and TRBJ2-3, with D perhaps TRBD2 (6 bases). CDR3 length: 12 amino acids. The V gene's germline CDR1 is SGDLS and CDR2 YYNGEE. Trimming stripped 7 bases from V and 2 bases from J, with 8 bases between. CDR3 region: CASSSDTDTQYF. The CDR3 DNA reads TGTGCCAGCTCTAGCGACACAGATACGCAGTATTTT.

The rearrangement joins TRBV15 to TRBJ2-1, with 8 bases lining up with TRBD1. The J segment lost 6 bases and the V segment lost 0 bases, leaving 1 base of the junction unmatched. Per germline, CDR1 LNHNV and CDR2 YYDKDF (reference sequence). The CDR3 totals 14 residues. CDR3 nucleotide sequence: TGTGCCACCAGCAGAGATGGACAGGGCAATGAGCAGTTCTTC. This gives the protein CATSRDGQGNEQFF.

This chain joins TRBV4-2 and TRBJ2-1; D is perhaps TRBD1 (6 bases). V lost 0 bases, J lost 7 bases, and 13 bases lay in between. In germline, CDR1 is LGHNA, CDR2 YNFKEQ. The CDR3 consists of 15 residues. This chain's CDR3 is CASSQEGGNQNEQFF. DNA of the CDR3: TGTGCCAGCAGCCAAGAAGGGGGTAACCAAAATGAGCAGTTCTTC.

The V gene is TRBV19, the J gene TRBJ2-1, with 10 positions matching TRBD2. After removal of 9 bases from V and 3 bases from J, the junction contained 5 bases not matched to a gene. This CDR3 region has 14 residues. CDR1 and CDR2 from the germline V gene are LNHDA and SQIVND (reference sequence). The CDR3 sequence: CASQTSGVYNEQFF. In DNA, the CDR3 is TGTGCCAGCCAAACTAGCGGGGTCTACAATGAGCAGTTCTTC.

The chain couples TRBV20-1 to TRBJ2-5, with D perhaps TRBD1 or TRBD2 (5 bases each). From germline, CDR1 is DFQATT and CDR2 SNEGSKA (reference sequence). The V end lost 3 bases, the J end lost 9 bases, and 8 bases lay between the germline ends. The CDR3 consists of 10 residues. The CDR3 coding sequence is TGCAGTGCTAGCCCGGGGCCCCAGTACTTC. Translating it yields CSASPGPQYF.

The rearrangement uses TRBV30 and TRBJ2-1; TRBD2 might be the D (6 bases). The V gene's germline CDR1 is GTSNPN and CDR2 SVGIG (reference sequence). This CDR3 comprises 11 residues. Deletions cut 7 bases from V and 4 bases from J, with 8 bases between. CDR3 protein: CASGLYNEQFF. CDR3 DNA sequence: TGTGCCTCGGGACTGTACAATGAGCAGTTCTTC.

The V call is TRBV19, the J call TRBJ1-1, with no clear D. The CDR3 runs 13 residues. The germline V gene has CDR1 LNHDA and CDR2 SQIVND (reference sequence). V was shortened by 6 bases and J by 7 bases, with 15 bases between the two germline ends. The CDR3 coding sequence is TGTGCCAGTAGCGTCAGAGATACAAGTGAAGCTTTCTTT. Residues: CASSVRDTSEAFF.

This clone was counted between two and nine times. The chain links TRBV7-2 to TRBJ2-1; D is undetermined. From germline, CDR1 is SGHTA and CDR2 FQGNSA. Trimming took off 0 bases at V and 8 bases at J, with 11 bases between the two ends. The CDR3 is 14 amino acids. The CDR3 spells CASSLAVDRDEQFF. Here the CDR3 DNA reads TGTGCCAGCAGCTTAGCTGTCGATCGCGATGAGCAGTTCTTC.

The genes are TRBV15 and TRBJ2-2; the D gene could be TRBD1 or TRBD2 (5 bases each). In germline, CDR1 is LNHNV, CDR2 YYDKDF (reference sequence). This CDR3 is built from 15 residues. The V end was cut by 5 bases, the J end by 3 bases, with 13 bases between. The CDR3 region is CATSGPGTYTGELFF. The CDR3 region has the DNA TGTGCCACCAGCGGTCCCGGGACCTACACCGGGGAGCTGTTTTTT.

This clone was counted a few times. The genes are TRBV30 and TRBJ2-3; 10 positions match TRBD2. Trimming cost V 2 bases and J 7 bases; bases outside gene matches: 6. The V gene's germline CDR1 is GTSNPN and CDR2 SVGIG (reference sequence). This CDR3 has 14 amino acids. The CDR3 reads CAWSLAGVRNTQYF. The CDR3 coding sequence is TGTGCCTGGAGTCTAGCGGGAGTGAGGAATACGCAGTATTTT.

The chain joins TRBV29-1 to TRBJ2-2, with D possibly being TRBD2 (7 bases). Germline V gene lookup returns CDR1 SQVTM and CDR2 ANQGSEA. The length of the CDR3 is 16 residues. V gave up 0 bases and J gave up 5 bases, with 16 bases separating them. DNA for the CDR3: TGCAGCGTTGAAGATTGGGGGCGGGAGACGACCGGGGAGCTGTTTTTT. Protein sequence: CSVEDWGRETTGELFF.

V is TRBV18 and J is TRBJ2-5; D tentatively reads TRBD1 or TRBD2 (5 bases each). This CDR3 spans 15 amino acids. Trimming cost V 5 bases and J 5 bases, with 18 bases left between them. Germline CDR1 and CDR2: KGHSH and LQKENI. The CDR3 reads CASSSRDGGWETQYF. CDR3 sequence (DNA): TGTGCCAGCTCATCCCGGGACGGAGGATGGGAGACCCAGTACTTC.

This clone was observed a single time. CDR3 protein: CASSPRRVGDEQFF. As DNA, the CDR3 is TGTGCCAGCAGCCCTCGTCGAGTGGGTGATGAGCAGTTCTTC. The chain carries TRBV7-9 and TRBJ2-1; D is uncertain. Trimming pared 5 bases from V and 8 bases from J, leaving 16 bases between. Germline CDR1 SEHNR, CDR2 FQNEAQ (reference sequence). This CDR3 spans 14 amino acids.